A selection of T cell receptor beta chains follows, all from one sample in a study of cytomegalovirus exposure and HLA in healthy donors. The method was immunoSEQ multiplex PCR; TCRdb's version includes in-frame clones alone and lacks a portion of them. The sample consists of tens of thousands of clones, roughly 90% of them appearing once. Sequenced: PBMCs. The receptors here all came from a woman between 18 and 29 years old in good health and CMV-seropositive. Each CDR3 is given without its conserved first and last residue.

TRBV20-1	TRBJ2-7	SARISHEQY
TRBV4-2	TRBJ2-1	ASSPGRTTYNEQF
TRBV28	TRBJ2-7	ASSFPAGTSSYEQY
TRBV7-2	TRBJ1-1	ASSLGQGNTDAF
TRBV14	TRBJ2-4	ASSQDRVAKNIQY
TRBV30	TRBJ2-7	AWVGTSGRAPQY
TRBV5-5	TRBJ2-7	ASSLGELSSYEQY
TRBV15	TRBJ2-1	ATSTGGTDAGEQF
TRBV18	TRBJ1-1	ASSPPGHPEAF
TRBV6-6	TRBJ2-7	ASREGYEQY
TRBV4-3	TRBJ2-3	ASSQDLSPGTGATDTQY